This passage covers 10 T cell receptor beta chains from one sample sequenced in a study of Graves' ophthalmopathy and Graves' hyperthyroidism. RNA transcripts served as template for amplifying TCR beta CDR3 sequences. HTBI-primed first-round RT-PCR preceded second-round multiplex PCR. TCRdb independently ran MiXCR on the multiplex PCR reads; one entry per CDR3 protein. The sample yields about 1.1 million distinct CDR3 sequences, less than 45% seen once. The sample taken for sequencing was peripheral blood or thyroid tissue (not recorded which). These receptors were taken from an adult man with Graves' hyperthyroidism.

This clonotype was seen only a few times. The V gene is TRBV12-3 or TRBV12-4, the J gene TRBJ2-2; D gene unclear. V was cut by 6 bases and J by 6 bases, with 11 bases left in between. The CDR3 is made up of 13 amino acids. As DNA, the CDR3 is TGTGCCAGCAGCCCGAATGGGCCCGGGGAGCTGTTTTTT. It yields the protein CASSPNGPGELFF.

This chain's CDR3 is CSVLSGTGNQPQHF. The CDR3 DNA reads as TGCAGCGTTCTCTCCGGGACAGGGAATCAGCCCCAGCATTTT. The rearrangement links TRBV29-1 to TRBJ1-5, with 9 nucleotides matching TRBD1. CDR3 length: 14 residues. Looked up from germline, CDR1 is SQVTM and CDR2 is ANQGSEA. The J segment lost 4 bases and the V segment lost 5 bases, leaving 6 bases of the junction unmatched.

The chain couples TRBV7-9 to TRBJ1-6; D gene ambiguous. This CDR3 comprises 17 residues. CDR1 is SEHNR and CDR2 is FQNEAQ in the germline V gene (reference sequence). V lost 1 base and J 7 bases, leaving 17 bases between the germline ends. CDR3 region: CASSLVSEGSGNSPLHF. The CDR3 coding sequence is TGTGCCAGCAGCTTAGTGTCGGAAGGGAGTGGGAATTCACCCCTCCACTTT.

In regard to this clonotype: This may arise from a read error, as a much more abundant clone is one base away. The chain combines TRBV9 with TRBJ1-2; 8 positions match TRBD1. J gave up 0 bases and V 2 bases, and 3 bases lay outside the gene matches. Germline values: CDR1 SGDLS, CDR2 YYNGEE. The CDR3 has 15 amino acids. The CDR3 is CASSVTGAPNYGYTF. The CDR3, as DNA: TGTGCCAGCAGCGTGACAGGGGCCCCTAACTATGGCTACACCTTC.

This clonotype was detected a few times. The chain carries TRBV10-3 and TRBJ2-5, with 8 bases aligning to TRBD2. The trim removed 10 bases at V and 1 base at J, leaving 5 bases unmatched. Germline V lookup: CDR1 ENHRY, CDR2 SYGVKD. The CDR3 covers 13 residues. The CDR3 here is CATQGLGQETQYF. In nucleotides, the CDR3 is TGTGCCACGCAGGGACTAGGCCAAGAGACCCAGTACTTC.

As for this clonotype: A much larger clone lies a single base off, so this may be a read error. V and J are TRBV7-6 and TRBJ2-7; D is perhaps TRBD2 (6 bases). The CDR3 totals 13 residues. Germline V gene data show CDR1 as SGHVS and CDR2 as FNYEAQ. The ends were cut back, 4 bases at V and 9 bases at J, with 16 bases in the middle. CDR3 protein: CASSYSSGAGQYF. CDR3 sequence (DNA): TGTGCCAGCAGCTATAGTTCGGGAGCCGGGCAGTACTTC.

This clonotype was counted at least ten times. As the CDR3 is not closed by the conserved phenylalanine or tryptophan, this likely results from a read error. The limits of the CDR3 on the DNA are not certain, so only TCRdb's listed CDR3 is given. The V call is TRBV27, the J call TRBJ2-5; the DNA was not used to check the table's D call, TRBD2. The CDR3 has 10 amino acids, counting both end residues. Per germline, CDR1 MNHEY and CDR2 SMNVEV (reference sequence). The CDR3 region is CASSIPDGLS.

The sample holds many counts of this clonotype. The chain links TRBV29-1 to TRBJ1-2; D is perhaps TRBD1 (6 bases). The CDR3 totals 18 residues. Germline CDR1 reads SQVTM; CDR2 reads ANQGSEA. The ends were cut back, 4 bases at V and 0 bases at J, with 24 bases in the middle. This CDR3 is CSVARLTGKNPANYGYTF. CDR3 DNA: TGCAGCGTTGCCCGCTTGACAGGAAAAAACCCAGCTAACTATGGCTACACCTTC.

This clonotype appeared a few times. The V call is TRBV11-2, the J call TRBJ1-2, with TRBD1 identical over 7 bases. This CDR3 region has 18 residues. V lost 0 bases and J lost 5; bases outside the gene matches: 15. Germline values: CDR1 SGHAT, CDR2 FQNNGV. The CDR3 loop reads CASSLDQGTGAFRYGYTF. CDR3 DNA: TGTGCCAGCAGCTTAGATCAGGGAACAGGGGCGTTTAGGTATGGCTACACCTTC. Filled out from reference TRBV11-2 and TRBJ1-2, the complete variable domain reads EAGVAQSPRYKIIEKRQSVAFWCNPISGHATLYWYQQILGQGPKLLIQFQNNGVVDDSQLPKDRFSAERLKGVDSTLKIQPAKLEDSAVYLCASSLDQGTGAFRYGYTFGSGTRLTVV.

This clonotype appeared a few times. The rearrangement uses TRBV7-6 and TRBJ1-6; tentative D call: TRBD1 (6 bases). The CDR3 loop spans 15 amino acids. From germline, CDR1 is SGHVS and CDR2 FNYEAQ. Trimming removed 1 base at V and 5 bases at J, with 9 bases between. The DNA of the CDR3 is TGTGCCAGCAGCTTAGACCCAGGGGATAATTCACCCCTCCACTTT. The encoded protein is CASSLDPGDNSPLHF.